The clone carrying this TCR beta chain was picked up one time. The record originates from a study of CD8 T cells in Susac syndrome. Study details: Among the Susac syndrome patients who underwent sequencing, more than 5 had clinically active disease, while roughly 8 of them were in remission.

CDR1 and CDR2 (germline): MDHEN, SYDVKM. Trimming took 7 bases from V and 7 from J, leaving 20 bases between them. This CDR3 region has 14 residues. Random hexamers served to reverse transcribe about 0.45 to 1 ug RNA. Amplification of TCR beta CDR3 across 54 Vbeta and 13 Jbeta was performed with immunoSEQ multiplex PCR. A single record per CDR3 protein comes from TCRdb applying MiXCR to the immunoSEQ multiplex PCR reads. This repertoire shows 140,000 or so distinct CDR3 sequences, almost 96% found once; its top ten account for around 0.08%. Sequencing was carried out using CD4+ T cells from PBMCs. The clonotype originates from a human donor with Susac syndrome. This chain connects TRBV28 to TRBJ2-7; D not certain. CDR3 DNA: TGTGCCAGCAACGCGGCGAAGCCCACCGGTGAGCAGTACTTC. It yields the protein CASNAAKPTGEQYF.